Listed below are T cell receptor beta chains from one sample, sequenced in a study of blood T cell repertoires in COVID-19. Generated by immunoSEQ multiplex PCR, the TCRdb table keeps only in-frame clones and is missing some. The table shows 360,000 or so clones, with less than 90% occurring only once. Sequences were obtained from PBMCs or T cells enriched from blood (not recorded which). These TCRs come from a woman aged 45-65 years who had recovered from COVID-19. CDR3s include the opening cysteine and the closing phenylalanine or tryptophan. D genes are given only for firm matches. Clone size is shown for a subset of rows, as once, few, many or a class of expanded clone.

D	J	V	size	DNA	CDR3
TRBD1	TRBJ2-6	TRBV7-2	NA	TGTGCCAGCAGCTTGATACAGGGGAGAATCTCTGGGGCCAACGTCCTGACTTTC	CASSLIQGRISGANVLTF
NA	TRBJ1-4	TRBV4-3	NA	TGCGCCAGCAGCCTTCACCGGGACTTTGAAGGGAATGAAAAACTGTTTTTT	CASSLHRDFEGNEKLFF
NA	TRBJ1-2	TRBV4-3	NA	TGCGCCAGCAGCCAAGTGGGGGGGATAAGCATCTATGGCTACACCTTC	CASSQVGGISIYGYTF
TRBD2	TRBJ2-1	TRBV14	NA	TGTGCCAGCAGCCAATATCGGGAGGCCGGGTGGAATGAGCAGTTCTTC	CASSQYREAGWNEQFF
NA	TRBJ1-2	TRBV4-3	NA	TGCGCCAGCAGCCAAGTACAAGGGGCAACTCATGGCTACACCTTC	CASSQVQGATHGYTF
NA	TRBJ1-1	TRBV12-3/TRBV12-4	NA	TGTGCCAGCAGTCCAAACAATGAAGCTTTCTTT	CASSPNNEAFF
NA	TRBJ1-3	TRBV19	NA	TGTGCCAGTGGCGGAAACACCATATATTTT	CASGGNTIYF
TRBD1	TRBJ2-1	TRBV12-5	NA	TGTGCTAGTGGTTTGTACGGGAGCGCGGGACAGGGGGCCTACAATGAGCAGTTCTTC	CASGLYGSAGQGAYNEQFF
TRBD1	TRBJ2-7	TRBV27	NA	TGTGCCAGCAGTTTTTTAAGGACAGGGGGAGGGGACGAGCAGTACTTC	CASSFLRTGGGDEQYF
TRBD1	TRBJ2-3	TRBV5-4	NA	TGTGCCAGCAGCGCACAGGGGGCCCTTCGGGATACGCAGTATTTT	CASSAQGALRDTQYF
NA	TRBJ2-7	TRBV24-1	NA	TGTGCCACCAGTGATTTGCCCGGTATGACAGCAATCTCCTACGAGCAGTACTTC	CATSDLPGMTAISYEQYF
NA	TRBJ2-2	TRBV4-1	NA	TGCGCCAGCAGCCAAGGCAGGGCCGTCACCGGGGAGCTGTTTTTT	CASSQGRAVTGELFF
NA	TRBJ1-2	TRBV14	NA	TGTGCCAGCGCTTTCAGGGGTACCTATGGCTACACCTTC	CASAFRGTYGYTF
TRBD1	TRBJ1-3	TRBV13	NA	TGTGCCAGCAGTCGAAGGGACAGTCGGGCAAACACCATATATTTT	CASSRRDSRANTIYF
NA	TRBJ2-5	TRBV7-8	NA	TGTGCCAGCAGCCCCGGGGAGACCCAGTACTTC	CASSPGETQYF
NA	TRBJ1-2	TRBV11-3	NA	TGTGCCAGCAGTCAGGGCGACTATGGCTACACCTTC	CASSQGDYGYTF
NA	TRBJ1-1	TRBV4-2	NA	TGTGCCAGCAGCCAAAGTTTCGCGGGGGGGTTGAGGTACACTGAAGCTTTCTTT	CASSQSFAGGLRYTEAFF
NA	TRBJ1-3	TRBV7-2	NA	TGTGCCAGCAGCTCGGCCTGGGGGGCTGGAAACACCATATATTTT	CASSSAWGAGNTIYF
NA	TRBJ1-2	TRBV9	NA	TGTGCCAGCAGCCCCGTCCCGAATAGTATTGGCTATGGCTACACCTTC	CASSPVPNSIGYGYTF
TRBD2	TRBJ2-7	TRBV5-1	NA	TGCGCCAGCAGCTTGGGTCTAGCGGAAACCTACGAGCAGTACTTC	CASSLGLAETYEQYF
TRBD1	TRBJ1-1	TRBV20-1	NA	TGCAGTGCTAATGAGAGACAGGGGTTGCTGGAAGCTTTCTTT	CSANERQGLLEAFF
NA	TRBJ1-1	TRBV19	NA	TGTGCCAGTAGTATGGGGGCAGGAGAAGCTTTCTTT	CASSMGAGEAFF
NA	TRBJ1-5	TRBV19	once	TGTGCCAGTACCATGGGCCGGATAAATCAGCCCCAGCATTTT	CASTMGRINQPQHF
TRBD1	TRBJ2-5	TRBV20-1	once	TGCAGTGCTAGTCCCTGGGACAGGGGAATGCAAGAGACCCAGTACTTC	CSASPWDRGMQETQYF
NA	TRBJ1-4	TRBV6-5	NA	TGTGCCAGCAGTTACCTGGGTAGAACCGACGAGGAACTGTTTTTT	CASSYLGRTDEELFF
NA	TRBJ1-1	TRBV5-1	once	TGCGCCAGCAGCTTGGCCGGGGGGAACACTGAAGCTTTCTTT	CASSLAGGNTEAFF
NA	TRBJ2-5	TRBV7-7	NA	TGTGCTAGCAGCCAAGGATTAGGAGGGTCAGAGACCCAGTACTTC	CASSQGLGGSETQYF
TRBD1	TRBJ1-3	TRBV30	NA	TGTGCCTGGAGTCCCGACAGGGGACGAGGAAACACCATATATTTT	CAWSPDRGRGNTIYF
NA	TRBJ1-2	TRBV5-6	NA	TGTGCCAGCAGCTTGTCAGGGTCCTACACCTTC	CASSLSGSYTF
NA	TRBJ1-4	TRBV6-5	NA	TGTGCCAGCAGTTACTCGGGGCACCCTTCGGATGAAAAACTGTTTTTT	CASSYSGHPSDEKLFF
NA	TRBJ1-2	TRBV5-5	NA	TGTGCCAGCAGCTTAGCCTCCTCTGGCTACACCTTC	CASSLASSGYTF
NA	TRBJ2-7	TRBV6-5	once	TGTGCCAGCAGTTTTACCCCGAGCTCCTACGAGCAGTACTTC	CASSFTPSSYEQYF
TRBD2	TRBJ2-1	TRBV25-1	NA	TGTGCCAGCTCCTCCCAGGGTAGCGGGAGGGCCTTAAATGAGCAGTTCTTC	CASSSQGSGRALNEQFF
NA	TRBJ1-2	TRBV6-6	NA	TGTGCCAGCAAACAGGGAGATTTCTATGGCTACACCTTC	CASKQGDFYGYTF
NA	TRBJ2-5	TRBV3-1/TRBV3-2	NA	TGTGCCAGCAGCCAAGATGGCCCCGTGGAGGAGACCCAGTACTTC	CASSQDGPVEETQYF
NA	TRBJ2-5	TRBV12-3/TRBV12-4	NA	TGTGCCAGCAGTTTTAGGGGCAGGGAGACCCAGTACTTC	CASSFRGRETQYF
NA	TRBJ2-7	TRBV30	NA	TGTGCCTGGGGGGGCCAGGGTTCCGAGCAGTACTTC	CAWGGQGSEQYF
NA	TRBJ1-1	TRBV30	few	TGTGCCTGGAGTGTTAGCGGGGGGACTGAAGCTTTCTTT	CAWSVSGGTEAFF
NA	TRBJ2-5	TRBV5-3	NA	TGTGCCAGAAGCCCCGGGACTTCAGAAGAGACCCAGTACTTC	CARSPGTSEETQYF
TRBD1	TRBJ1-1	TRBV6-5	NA	TGTGCCAGCAGTTATTCCGGACAGGGACGCACTGAAGCTTTCTTT	CASSYSGQGRTEAFF
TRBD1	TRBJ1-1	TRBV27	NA	TGTGCCAGCAGCAGACAGGGGGCGAGGACTGAAGCTTTCTTT	CASSRQGARTEAFF
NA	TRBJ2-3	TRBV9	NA	TGTGCCAGCAGCGTAGTTAGTCTGGGTACCGGCGGGCGGACAGATACGCAGTATTTT	CASSVVSLGTGGRTDTQYF
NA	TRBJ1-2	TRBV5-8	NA	TGTGCCAGCAGCGAGGGAAACCGAATAGGCATTTTCTATGGCTACACCTTC	CASSEGNRIGIFYGYTF
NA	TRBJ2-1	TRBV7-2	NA	TGTGCCACCTCTCTAATATACAATGAGCAGTTCTTC	CATSLIYNEQFF
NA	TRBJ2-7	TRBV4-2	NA	TGTGCCAGCAGCCAAATCTGGACAGATGTTTCCGAGCAGTACTTC	CASSQIWTDVSEQYF
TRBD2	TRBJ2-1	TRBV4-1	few	TGCGCCAGCAGCCCAAGACTAGCGGGGATCGACTCCTACAATGAGCAGTTCTTC	CASSPRLAGIDSYNEQFF
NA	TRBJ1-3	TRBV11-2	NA	TGTGCCAGCAGCCCCTTCGAGGGCTCTGGAAACACCATATATTTT	CASSPFEGSGNTIYF
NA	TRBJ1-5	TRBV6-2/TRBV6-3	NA	TGTGCCAGCAGCACCTCGAGGCAGCCCCAGCATTTT	CASSTSRQPQHF
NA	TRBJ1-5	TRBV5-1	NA	TGCGCCAGCAGCCCCGGCGGAGAGCAGCCCCAGCATTTT	CASSPGGEQPQHF
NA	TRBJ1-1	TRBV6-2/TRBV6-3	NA	TGTGCCAGCAGCCTAATCCGGGACACAAGGAACACTGAAGCTTTCTTT	CASSLIRDTRNTEAFF